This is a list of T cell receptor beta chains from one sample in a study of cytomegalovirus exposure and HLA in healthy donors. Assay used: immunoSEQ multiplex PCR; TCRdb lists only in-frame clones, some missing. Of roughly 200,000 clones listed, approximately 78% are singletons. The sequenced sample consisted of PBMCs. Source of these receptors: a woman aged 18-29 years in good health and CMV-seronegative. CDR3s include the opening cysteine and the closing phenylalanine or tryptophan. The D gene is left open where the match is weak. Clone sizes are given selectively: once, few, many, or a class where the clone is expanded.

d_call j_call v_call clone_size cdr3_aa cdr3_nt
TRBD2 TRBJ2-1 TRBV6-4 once CASSDSGTSFYNEQFF TGTGCCAGCAGTGACTCGGGGACTAGCTTCTACAATGAGCAGTTCTTC
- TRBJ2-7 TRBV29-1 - CFFKQKAAYEQYF TGTTTTTTCAAGCAGAAGGCGGCATACGAGCAGTACTTC
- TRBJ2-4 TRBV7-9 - CASSGRDLNIQYF TGTGCCAGCAGCGGCCGGGACTTAAACATTCAGTACTTC
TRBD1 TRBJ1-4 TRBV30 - CAGPGTGNEKLFF TGTGCCGGCCCCGGGACAGGGAACGAAAAACTGTTTTTT
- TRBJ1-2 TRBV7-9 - CASSLPGDPLRGYTF TGTGCCAGCAGTCTCCCAGGCGACCCTCTCCGAGGCTACACCTTC
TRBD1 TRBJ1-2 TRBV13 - CASRGQGLANYGYTF TGTGCCAGCAGGGGACAGGGTCTCGCTAACTATGGCTACACCTTC
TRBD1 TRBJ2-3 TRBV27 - CASSSRGLVTDTQYF TGTGCCAGCAGCAGCAGGGGGCTCGTCACAGATACGCAGTATTTT
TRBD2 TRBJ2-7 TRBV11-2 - CASSYHELAGGSYEQYF TGTGCCAGCAGCTATCACGAACTAGCGGGAGGGTCCTACGAGCAGTACTTC
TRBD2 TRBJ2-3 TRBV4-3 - CASSHAAGGGDTQYF TGCGCCAGCAGCCACGCAGCGGGAGGAGGGGATACGCAGTATTTT
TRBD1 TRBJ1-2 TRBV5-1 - CASSLTGTYGYTF TGCGCCAGCAGCCTGACAGGGACCTATGGCTACACCTTC